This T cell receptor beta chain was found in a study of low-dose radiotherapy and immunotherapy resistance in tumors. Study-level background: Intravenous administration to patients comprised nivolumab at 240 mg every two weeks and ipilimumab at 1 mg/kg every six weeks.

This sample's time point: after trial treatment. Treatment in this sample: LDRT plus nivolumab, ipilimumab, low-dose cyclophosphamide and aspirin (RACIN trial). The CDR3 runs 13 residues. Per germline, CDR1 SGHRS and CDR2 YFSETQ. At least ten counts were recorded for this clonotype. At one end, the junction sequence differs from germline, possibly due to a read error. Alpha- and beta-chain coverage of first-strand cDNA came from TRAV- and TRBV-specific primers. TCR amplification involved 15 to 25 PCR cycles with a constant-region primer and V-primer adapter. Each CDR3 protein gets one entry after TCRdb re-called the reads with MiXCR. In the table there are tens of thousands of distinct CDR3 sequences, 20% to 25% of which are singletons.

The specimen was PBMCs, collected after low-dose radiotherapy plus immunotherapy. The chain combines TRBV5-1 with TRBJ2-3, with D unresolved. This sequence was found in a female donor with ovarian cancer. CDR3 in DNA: TGTGCCAGCAGCTTCGACGGCACAGATACGCAGTATTTT. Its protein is CASSFDGTDTQYF.